These 2 T cell receptor beta chains were all obtained from the same sample, sequenced in a study of T cells in Graves' hyperthyroidism and ophthalmopathy. RNA transcripts yielded amplified TCR beta CDR3 regions. First-round RT-PCR targeting the TCR CDR3 was performed with the HTBI primer set. From the multiplex PCR reads, TCRdb called clonotypes with MiXCR, one entry per CDR3 protein. Here the sample spans 750,000 to 950,000 distinct CDR3 sequences, approximately 40% being singletons. The sequenced sample was blood. The receptors derive from a man between 18 and 29 years old with Graves' hyperthyroidism.

As for this clonotype: At one end, the junction sequence differs from germline, possibly due to a read error. The chain uses TRBV5-5 and TRBJ2-7; D is possibly TRBD2 (6 bases). Germline loops: CDR1 SGHKS, CDR2 YYEKEE (reference sequence). This CDR3 region has 14 residues. CDR3 in amino acids: CASSPGRLSHEQYF. For the CDR3, the DNA is TGCGCCAGCAGCCCAGGGAGGTTGAGCCACGAGCAGTACTTC.

V usage is TRBV14 and J usage is TRBJ2-7, with TRBD2 matching 7 bases. J was trimmed by 1 base and V by 1 base; bases with no gene match: 4. CDR1 and CDR2 from the germline V gene are SGHDN and FVKESK. The CDR3 contains 15 residues. The CDR3 nucleotides read TGTGCCAGCAGCCAAGCAGCGGGGACTTCCTACGAGCAGTACTTC. Amino acid sequence: CASSQAAGTSYEQYF.